A single sample gave rise to the 22 T cell receptor beta chains below, sequenced in a study of beta chain features in type 1 diabetes. The isolated RNA, all of it, was reverse transcribed, so expressed TCRB transcripts were what got sequenced. The assay was immunoSEQ multiplex PCR, and TCRdb's table has in-frame clones only and misses some. In the table there are roughly 500,000 clones, roughly 30% of which are singletons. The sample taken for sequencing was naive CD4+ T cells from blood. Receptors were obtained from a man in his late teens or twenties in good health.

The chain has TRBV7-2 and TRBJ2-7; D call uncertain. The germline CDR1 and CDR2 sequences are SGHTA and FQGNSA. The V end was cut by 5 bases, the J end by 0 bases, with 11 bases between. The CDR3 is made up of 14 amino acids. CDR3 sequence: CASSLASFSYEQYF. CDR3 DNA sequence: TGTGCCAGCAGCCTGGCGTCCTTCTCCTACGAGCAGTACTTC.

The chain carries TRBV5-4 and TRBJ1-5, with D unclear. V was shortened by 0 bases and J by 3 bases, with 13 bases between the two germline ends. The CDR3 loop spans 16 amino acids. CDR1 and CDR2 (germline): SGHNT, YYREEE (reference sequence). DNA for the CDR3: TGTGCCAGCAGCTTGGGAGGTTGGCCCAACAATCAGCCCCAGCATTTT. It yields the protein CASSLGGWPNNQPQHF.

This clone appeared a single time. The chain recombines TRBV27 with TRBJ2-5; no clear D. The CDR3 has 10 residues. Trimming took off 5 bases at V and 4 bases at J, with 2 bases between the two ends. Looked up from germline, CDR1 is MNHEY and CDR2 is SMNVEV (reference sequence). The CDR3 DNA is TGTGCCAGCAGTAGAGAGACCCAGTACTTC. Translated: CASSRETQYF.

The CDR3 DNA follows: TGTGCCAGCAGTTCCATCCGTTCAGAGACCCAGTACTTC. Its protein is CASSSIRSETQYF. The chain employs TRBV28 and TRBJ2-5; D is uncertain. Germline-derived CDR1 and CDR2 are MDHEN and SYDVKM. V lost 4 bases to trimming and J lost 4 bases, with 10 bases between them. The CDR3 is 13 amino acids.

This clone was found a few times. This chain uses TRBV7-6 with TRBJ2-7; the match to TRBD1 covers 7 bases. V lost 3 bases, J lost 2 bases, and 4 bases stayed unmatched. The V gene's germline CDR1 is SGHVS and CDR2 FNYEAQ. The CDR3 is made up of 14 amino acids. The CDR3 DNA sequence: TGTGCCAGCAGCTTGGGGACAGCTGCCTACGAGCAGTACTTC. As protein: CASSLGTAAYEQYF.

The J gene is TRBJ1-1, the V gene TRBV5-4; 12 bases are a match to TRBD1. Trimming cost V 4 bases and J 2 bases; bases outside gene matches: 6. This CDR3 has 16 residues. Germline assignment: CDR1 SGHNT and CDR2 YYREEE (reference sequence). The DNA for the CDR3 is TGTGCCAGCAGCAGGGGACAGGGGGCCTCAAACACTGAAGCTTTCTTT. Amino acid sequence: CASSRGQGASNTEAFF.

This clone was observed a few times. Written as DNA, the CDR3 is TGTGCCACCAGCCGTTCGCGGCAGGGCTATCAGCCCCAGCATTTT. Its translation is CATSRSRQGYQPQHF. The chain joins TRBV15 to TRBJ1-5; maybe TRBD1 (5 bases). Germline lookup yields CDR1 LNHNV and CDR2 YYDKDF (reference sequence). The CDR3 loop spans 15 amino acids. V was trimmed by 5 bases and J by 5 bases, leaving 16 bases between them.

The rearrangement joins TRBV1 to TRBJ2-3; the table's D call, TRBD2, was not checked against the DNA. TRBV1 corresponds to a pseudogene. CDR3 length: 17 amino acids. The CDR3 region is CTSSQEREVSGADTQYF. CDR3 nucleotide sequence: TGCACCAGCAGCCAAGAGCGGGAGGTCTCTGGGGCAGATACGCAGTATTTT.

This clone was counted a few times. J is TRBJ2-7 and V is TRBV6-5, with 8 nucleotides matching TRBD2. The CDR3 consists of 13 residues. Germline V CDR1 and CDR2: MNHEY, SVGAGI. V lost 7 bases, J lost 3 bases, and 5 bases stayed unmatched. CDR3 DNA sequence: TGTGCCAGCACCGTAGCGGGGTTCTACGAGCAGTACTTC. Residues: CASTVAGFYEQYF.

The chain uses TRBV2 and TRBJ2-3; perhaps TRBD1 as D (6 bases). Trimming shortened V by 5 bases and J by 3 bases, and 9 bases separated the two germline ends. This CDR3 region has 13 residues. CDR1 is SNHLY, CDR2 FYNNEI, per germline. The chain's CDR3 is CASSTGHTDTQYF. CDR3 nucleotides: TGTGCCAGCAGTACAGGGCATACAGATACGCAGTATTTT.

The chain recombines TRBV5-4 with TRBJ2-5, with 8 bases fitting TRBD1. Judging by the DNA end, TRBJ2-7 fits better; the J call may be wrong. From germline, CDR1 is SGHNT and CDR2 YYREEE (reference sequence). The CDR3 runs to 16 residues. CDR3 sequence reads: CASSLVGRGLSYEQYF. DNA of the CDR3: TGTGCCAGCAGCTTGGTAGGCAGGGGGCTGAGTTACGAGCAGTACTTC.

The J gene is TRBJ1-1, the V gene TRBV4-3, with a weak D call TRBD1 (5 bases). V lost 2 bases and J 11 bases, leaving 18 bases between the germline ends. This CDR3 spans 14 amino acids. Per the germline V gene, CDR1 is LGHNA and CDR2 is YSLEER. CDR3 protein: CASSQNWGRGGAFF. Here the CDR3 DNA reads TGCGCCAGCAGCCAAAATTGGGGCCGAGGTGGCGCTTTCTTT.

The V and J genes are TRBV10-3 and TRBJ2-5; D perhaps matches TRBD2 (6 bases). V was clipped by 3 bases and J by 5 bases, with 13 bases between them. The CDR3 is 14 amino acids. Germline assignment: CDR1 ENHRY and CDR2 SYGVKD. The CDR3, as DNA: TGTGCCATCAGTGATTCGGCAGGGAGGGAGACCCAGTACTTC. Its translation: CAISDSAGRETQYF.

The CDR3: CASSGTSGSYEQYF. CDR3 sequence (DNA): TGTGCCAGCAGCGGGACTAGCGGGAGCTACGAGCAGTACTTC. The rearrangement uses TRBV7-9 and TRBJ2-7; 14 positions match TRBD2. CDR1 is SEHNR and CDR2 is FQNEAQ in the germline V gene (reference sequence). J lost 3 bases, V lost 5 bases, and 0 bases had no gene match. The CDR3 runs 14 residues.

This clone was counted only a few times. The chain links TRBV29-1 to TRBJ2-2; 10 positions match TRBD1. Per germline, CDR1 SQVTM and CDR2 ANQGSEA. V gave up 4 bases and J gave up 3 bases; unmatched junction bases: 8. CDR3 length equals 16 residues. The CDR3 DNA sequence: TGCAGCGTTGTAGGTTCGGACAGGGGGTACACCGGGGAGCTGTTTTTT. Translation: CSVVGSDRGYTGELFF.

This chain uses TRBV25-1 with TRBJ2-7; D is perhaps TRBD1 or TRBD2 (5 bases each). V was cut by 6 bases and J by 1 base, with 7 bases left in between. CDR1 and CDR2 from the germline V gene are MGHDK and SYGVNS. The CDR3 has 12 residues. CDR3 protein: CASRGESYEQYF. CDR3 nucleotide sequence: TGTGCCAGCAGGGGGGAGTCCTACGAGCAGTACTTC.

The sample holds a few counts of this clone. V and J are TRBV30 and TRBJ1-5; D is undetermined. CDR1 and CDR2 (germline): GTSNPN, SVGIG (reference sequence). The length of the CDR3 is 13 residues. Between the trimmed V and J ends, which lost 5 bases and 5 bases, there was a span of 13 bases. Here the CDR3 DNA reads TGTGCCTGGGGGATCACGACCGATCAGCCCCAGCATTTT. Translation: CAWGITTDQPQHF.

The genes are TRBV7-8 and TRBJ2-3, with D possibly matching TRBD1 (5 bases). The CDR3 is 12 residues long. Germline lookup yields CDR1 SGHVS and CDR2 FQNEAQ. V lost 7 bases, J lost 4 bases, and 9 bases lay in between. The CDR3: CASKDSADTQYF. The CDR3 nucleotides are TGTGCCAGCAAAGACAGTGCAGATACGCAGTATTTT. The full variable domain, in which reference TRBV7-8 and TRBJ2-3 provide the parts outside the CDR3, is GAGVSQSPRYKVAKRGQDVALRCDPISGHVSLFWYQQALGQGPEFLTYFQNEAQLDKSGLPSDRFFAERPEGSVSTLKIQRTQQEDSAVYLCASKDSADTQYFGPGTRLTVL.

This rearrangement joins TRBV5-1 to TRBJ2-5; the match to TRBD2 covers 8 bases. CDR1 and CDR2 (germline): SGHRS, YFSETQ. There are 16 residues in the CDR3. J was trimmed by 4 bases and V by 5 bases; bases with no gene match: 13. DNA of the CDR3: TGCGCCAGCAGGCGATCAGCGGGAGTTGGAGGAGAGACCCAGTACTTC. Its protein product is CASRRSAGVGGETQYF.

The J gene is TRBJ2-1, the V gene TRBV20-1; D is uncertain. The germline CDR1 and CDR2 sequences are DFQATT and SNEGSKA (reference sequence). V lost 0 bases and J 10 bases, leaving 7 bases between the germline ends. This CDR3 is 11 amino acids long. The CDR3 DNA reads TGCAGTGCTAGAGAGACCAGCGAGCAGTTCTTC. It encodes CSARETSEQFF.

The chain links TRBV9 to TRBJ2-5; no clear D gene. The better agreement between TRBJ2-7 and the DNA end casts doubt on the J call. The CDR3 contains 13 residues. Germline CDR1 SGDLS, CDR2 YYNGEE. CDR3: CASSVADTYEQYF. In DNA, the CDR3 is TGTGCCAGCAGCGTAGCTGACACCTACGAGCAGTACTTC.

The rearrangement joins TRBV30 to TRBJ2-3; D gene ambiguous. Looked up from germline, CDR1 is GTSNPN and CDR2 is SVGIG (reference sequence). CDR3 size: 14 residues. The V and J ends lost 2 bases and 6 bases respectively, with 15 bases between them. The CDR3 sequence is CAWSRSSLGDTQYF. The CDR3 nucleotides read TGTGCCTGGAGTAGGTCTAGTCTCGGGGATACGCAGTATTTT.